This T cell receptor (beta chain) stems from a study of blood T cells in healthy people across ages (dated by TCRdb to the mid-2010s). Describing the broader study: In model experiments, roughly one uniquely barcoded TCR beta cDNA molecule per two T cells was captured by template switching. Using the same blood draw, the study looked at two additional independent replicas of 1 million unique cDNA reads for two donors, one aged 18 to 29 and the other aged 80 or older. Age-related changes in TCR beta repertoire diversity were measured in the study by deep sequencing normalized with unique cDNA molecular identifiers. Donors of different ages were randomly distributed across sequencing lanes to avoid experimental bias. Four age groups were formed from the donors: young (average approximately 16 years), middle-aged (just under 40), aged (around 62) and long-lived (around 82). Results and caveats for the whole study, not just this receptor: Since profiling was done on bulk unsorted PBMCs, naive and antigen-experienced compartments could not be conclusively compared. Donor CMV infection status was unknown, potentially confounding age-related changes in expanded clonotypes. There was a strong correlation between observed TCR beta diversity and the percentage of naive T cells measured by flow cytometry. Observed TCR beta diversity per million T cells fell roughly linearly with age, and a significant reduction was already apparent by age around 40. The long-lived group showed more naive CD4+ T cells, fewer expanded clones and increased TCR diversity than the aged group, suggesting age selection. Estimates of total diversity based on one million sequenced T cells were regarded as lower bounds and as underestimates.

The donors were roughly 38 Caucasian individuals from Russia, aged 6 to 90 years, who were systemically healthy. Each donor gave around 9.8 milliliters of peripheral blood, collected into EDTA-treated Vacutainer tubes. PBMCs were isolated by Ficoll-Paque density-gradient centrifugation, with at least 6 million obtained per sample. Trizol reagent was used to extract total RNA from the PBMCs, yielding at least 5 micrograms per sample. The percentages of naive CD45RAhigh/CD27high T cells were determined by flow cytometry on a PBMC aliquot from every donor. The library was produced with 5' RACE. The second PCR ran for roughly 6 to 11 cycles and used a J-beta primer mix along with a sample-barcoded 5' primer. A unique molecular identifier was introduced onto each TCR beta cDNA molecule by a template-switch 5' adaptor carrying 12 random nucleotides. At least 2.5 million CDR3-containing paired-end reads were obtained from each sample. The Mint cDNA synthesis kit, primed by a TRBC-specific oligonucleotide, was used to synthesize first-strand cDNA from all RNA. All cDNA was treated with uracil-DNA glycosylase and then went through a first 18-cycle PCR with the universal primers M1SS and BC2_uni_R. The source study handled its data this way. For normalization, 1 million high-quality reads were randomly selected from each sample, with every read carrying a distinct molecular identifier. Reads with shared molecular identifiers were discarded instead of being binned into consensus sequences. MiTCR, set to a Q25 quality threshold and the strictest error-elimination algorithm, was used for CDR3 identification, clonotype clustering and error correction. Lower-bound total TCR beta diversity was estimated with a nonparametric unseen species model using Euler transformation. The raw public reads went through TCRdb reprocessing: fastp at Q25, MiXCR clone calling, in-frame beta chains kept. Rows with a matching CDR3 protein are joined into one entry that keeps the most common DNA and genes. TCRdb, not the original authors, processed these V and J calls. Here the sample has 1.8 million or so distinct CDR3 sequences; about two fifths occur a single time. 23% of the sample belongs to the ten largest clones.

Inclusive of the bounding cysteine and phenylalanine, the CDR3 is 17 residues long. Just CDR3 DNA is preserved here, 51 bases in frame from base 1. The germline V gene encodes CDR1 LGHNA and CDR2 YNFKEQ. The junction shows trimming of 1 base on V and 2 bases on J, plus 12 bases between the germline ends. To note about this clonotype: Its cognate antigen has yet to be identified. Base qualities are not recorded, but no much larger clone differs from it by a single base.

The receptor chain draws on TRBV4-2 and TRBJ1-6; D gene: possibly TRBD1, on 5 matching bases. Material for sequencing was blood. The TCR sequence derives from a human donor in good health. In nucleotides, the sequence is TGTGCCAGCAGCCAAGGGGAGGCGACAGCCTATAATTCACCCCTCCACTTT. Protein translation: CASSQGEATAYNSPLHF.